This TCR beta chain was recovered during a study of post-analysis software for immune sequencing data. Overall study findings and caveats: Those samples that were prepared in the same batch co-clustered strongly by F measure. Higher frequency in patients than in controls was seen for roughly five TRBV segments, with TRBV5-6, TRBV5-1 and TRBV20-1 among them.

This CDR3 spans 12 amino acids. Trimming took off 6 bases at V and 3 bases at J, with 12 bases between the two ends. From germline, CDR1 is DFQATT and CDR2 SNEGSKA (reference sequence). Incorporated into the TCR beta cDNA libraries were unique molecular identifiers, which served to reduce PCR and sequencing biases. From the PCR reads, TCRdb called clonotypes with MiXCR, one entry per CDR3 protein. The sample consists of roughly 870,000 distinct CDR3 sequences, about 57% of them appearing once. A few counts support this clonotype. The target antigen is unknown. J is TRBJ2-7 and V is TRBV20-1; tentative D call: TRBD1 (6 bases). The TCR comes from a girl aged 5 to 17 with multiple sclerosis. What was sequenced was blood. This chain's CDR3 is CSASRGHYEQYF. Here the CDR3 DNA reads TGCAGTGCCTCCAGGGGCCACTACGAGCAGTACTTC.